The rows below give T cell receptor beta chains drawn from one sample of a study of shared clonotypes between healthy human individuals. Assay used: immunoSEQ multiplex PCR; TCRdb lists only in-frame clones, some missing. Of roughly 480,000 clones in the sample, around 80% were seen once. The sequenced sample consisted of PBMCs. Receptors originate from a woman between 40 and 55 years old in good health. Some clones in this sample may be carry-over from other donors' samples. Each CDR3 is given with its conserved first and last residue. D genes are given only for firm matches. Clone size is stated in some rows and not others, as once, few, many or a class when expanded.

>14|TRBV6-1|NA|TRBJ2-7|NA
CATREWGAQNEQYF
TGTGCCACCCGGGAATGGGGTGCCCAGAACGAGCAGTACTTC
>13|TRBV7-9|NA|TRBJ2-7|NA
CASSPLGSYEQYF
TGTGCCAGCAGCCCTTTGGGCTCCTACGAGCAGTACTTC
>14|TRBV15|NA|TRBJ1-4|NA
CATSRGGLNEKLFF
TGTGCCACCAGCAGAGGGGGGCTTAATGAAAAACTGTTTTTT
>16|TRBV28|NA|TRBJ1-5|NA
CASSRQGGVRNQPQHF
TGTGCCAGCAGTAGGCAAGGAGGGGTTCGAAATCAGCCCCAGCATTTT
>16|TRBV4-3|TRBD1|TRBJ1-4|NA
CASSQDLRGQEEKLFF
TGCGCCAGCAGCCAAGATCTCAGGGGGCAGGAAGAAAAACTGTTTTTT
>12|TRBV18|NA|TRBJ2-7|few
CASSLRTNEQYF
TGTGCCAGCTCACTCCGGACGAACGAGCAGTACTTC
>16|TRBV9|NA|TRBJ2-3|NA
CASSVGPGGITDTQYF
TGTGCCAGCAGCGTAGGCCCGGGCGGGATCACAGATACGCAGTATTTT
>15|TRBV6-1|NA|TRBJ2-7|NA
CASSEVGLTTYEQYF
TGTGCCAGCAGTGAAGTGGGCCTAACGACCTACGAGCAGTACTTC
>12|TRBV18|NA|TRBJ2-7|NA
CASSKDSYEQYF
TGTGCCAGCTCAAAAGACAGTTACGAGCAGTACTTC
>14|TRBV18|NA|TRBJ2-2|NA
CASSPGTNTGELFF
TGTGCCAGCTCACCAGGGACGAACACCGGGGAGCTGTTTTTT
>13|TRBV27|NA|TRBJ1-5|NA
CASSLLGNQPQHF
TGTGCCAGCAGTTTACTCGGCAATCAGCCCCAGCATTTT
>11|TRBV10-2|NA|TRBJ2-1|NA
CASGLYNEQFF
TGCGCCAGCGGTCTTTACAATGAGCAGTTCTTC
>17|TRBV18|NA|TRBJ1-1|NA
CASSPRAGEVPNTEAFF
TGTGCCAGCTCACCACGAGCAGGGGAGGTTCCGAACACTGAAGCTTTCTTT
>15|TRBV19|NA|TRBJ2-1|NA
CASSIEGTVSNEQFF
TGTGCCAGTAGTATAGAGGGAACAGTATCCAATGAGCAGTTCTTC
>11|TRBV13|NA|TRBJ2-5|once
CASSLGRDQYF
TGTGCCAGCAGCTTAGGCCGGGATCAGTACTTC
>15|TRBV25-1|NA|TRBJ2-2|NA
CASSETDSNTGELFF
TGTGCCAGCAGTGAAACAGACTCGAACACCGGGGAGCTGTTTTTT
>12|TRBV6-6|TRBD1|TRBJ1-1|NA
CASSAGGGEAFF
TGTGCCAGCAGTGCAGGGGGAGGTGAAGCTTTCTTT
>14|TRBV19|NA|TRBJ1-4|NA
CASSIGHGGEKLFF
TGTGCCAGTAGTATAGGACACGGCGGGGAAAAACTGTTTTTT
>13|TRBV2|NA|TRBJ2-1|many
CASNTDGYNEQFF
TGTGCCAGCAATACTGACGGGTACAATGAGCAGTTCTTC
>15|TRBV7-2|TRBD2|TRBJ2-5|once
CASRFGPSGQETQYF
TGTGCCAGCAGGTTCGGCCCTAGCGGCCAAGAGACCCAGTACTTC
>16|TRBV5-6|TRBD2|TRBJ2-5|once
CASSQGLAGVGKTQYF
TGTGCCAGCAGCCAAGGACTAGCGGGAGTGGGAAAGACCCAGTACTTC
>16|TRBV7-2|NA|TRBJ2-6|NA
CASSLDRGSGANVLTF
TGTGCCAGCAGCTTAGATCGCGGGTCAGGGGCCAACGTCCTGACTTTC
>13|TRBV7-7|NA|TRBJ2-1|NA
CASSPNRYNEQFF
TGTGCTAGCAGCCCAAACCGATACAATGAGCAGTTCTTC
>15|TRBV19|NA|TRBJ2-2|NA
CATEDQRRDTGELFF
TGTGCCACCGAGGACCAACGGCGCGACACCGGGGAGCTGTTTTTT
>15|TRBV4-3|NA|TRBJ2-2|NA
CASSHRTQDTGELFF
TGCGCCAGCAGCCATAGGACCCAGGACACCGGGGAGCTGTTTTTT
>15|TRBV2|NA|TRBJ2-3|NA
CASSEGLVRTDTQYF
TGTGCCAGCAGTGAGGGGCTGGTCCGGACAGATACGCAGTATTTT
>12|TRBV28|NA|TRBJ2-7|once
CASRSPSYEQYF
TGTGCCAGCAGGTCCCCCTCGTACGAGCAGTACTTC
>13|TRBV18|NA|TRBJ2-5|once
CASSPSREETQYF
TGTGCCAGCTCACCTAGCAGGGAGGAGACCCAGTACTTC
>16|TRBV7-2|TRBD2|TRBJ2-1|NA
CASSPRTSGSWNEQFF
TGTGCCAGCAGCCCCCGGACTAGCGGGAGTTGGAATGAGCAGTTCTTC